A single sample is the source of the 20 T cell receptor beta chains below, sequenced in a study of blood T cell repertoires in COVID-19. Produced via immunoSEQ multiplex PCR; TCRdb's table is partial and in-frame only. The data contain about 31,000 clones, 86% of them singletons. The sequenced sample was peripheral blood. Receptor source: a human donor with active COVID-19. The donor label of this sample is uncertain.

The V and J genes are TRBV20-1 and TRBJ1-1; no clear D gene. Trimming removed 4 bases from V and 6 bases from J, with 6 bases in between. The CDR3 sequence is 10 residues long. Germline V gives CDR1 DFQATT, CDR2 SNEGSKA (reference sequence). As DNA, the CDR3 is TGCAGTGCTAACAACGCTGAAGCTTTCTTT. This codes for CSANNAEAFF.

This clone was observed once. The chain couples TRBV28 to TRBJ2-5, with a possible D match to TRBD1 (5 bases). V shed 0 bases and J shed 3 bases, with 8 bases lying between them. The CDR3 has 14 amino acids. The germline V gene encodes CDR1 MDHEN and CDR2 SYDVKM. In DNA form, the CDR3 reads TGTGCCAGCAGTTTATGGTTGACAGAAGAGACCCAGTACTTC. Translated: CASSLWLTEETQYF.

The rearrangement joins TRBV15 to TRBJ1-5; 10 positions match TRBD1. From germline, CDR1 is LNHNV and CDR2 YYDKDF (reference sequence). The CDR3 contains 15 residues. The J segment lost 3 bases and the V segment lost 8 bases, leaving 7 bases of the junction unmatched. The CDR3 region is CATQRTGGNNQPQHF. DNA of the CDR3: TGTGCCACCCAAAGGACAGGGGGGAACAATCAGCCCCAGCATTTT.

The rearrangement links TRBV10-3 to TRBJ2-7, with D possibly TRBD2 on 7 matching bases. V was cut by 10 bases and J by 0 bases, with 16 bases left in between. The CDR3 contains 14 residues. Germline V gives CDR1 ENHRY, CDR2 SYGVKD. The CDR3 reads CATGEGSVSYEQYF. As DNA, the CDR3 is TGTGCCACAGGGGAGGGGTCCGTCTCCTACGAGCAGTACTTC.

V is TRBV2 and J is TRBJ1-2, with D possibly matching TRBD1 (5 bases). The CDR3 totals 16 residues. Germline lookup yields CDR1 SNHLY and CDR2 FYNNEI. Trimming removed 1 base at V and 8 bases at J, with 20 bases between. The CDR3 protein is CASSEDGHSSSVGYTF. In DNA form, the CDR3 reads TGTGCCAGCAGTGAAGACGGACATTCCTCTTCCGTGGGCTACACCTTC. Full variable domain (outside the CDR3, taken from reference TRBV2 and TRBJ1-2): EPEVTQTPSHQVTQMGQEVILRCVPISNHLYFYWYRQILGQKVEFLVSFYNNEISEKSEIFDDQFSVERPDGSNFTLKIRSTKLEDSAMYFCASSEDGHSSSVGYTFGSGTRLTVV.

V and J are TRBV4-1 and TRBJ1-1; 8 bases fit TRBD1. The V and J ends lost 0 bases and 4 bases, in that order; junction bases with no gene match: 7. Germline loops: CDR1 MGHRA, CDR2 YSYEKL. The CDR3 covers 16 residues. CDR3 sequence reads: CASSQDFATGVTEAFF. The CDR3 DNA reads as TGCGCCAGCAGCCAAGACTTTGCGACAGGGGTCACTGAAGCTTTCTTT.

The CDR3 loop is CASSTYSGAGQETQYF. The DNA for the CDR3 is TGTGCCAGCAGTACTTATTCAGGGGCGGGCCAAGAGACCCAGTACTTC. This sequence joins TRBV27 and TRBJ2-5, with TRBD1 as a possible D gene (6 bases). Trimming cost V 5 bases and J 1 base, with 17 bases left between them. Germline assignment: CDR1 MNHEY and CDR2 SMNVEV (reference sequence). The CDR3 extends over 16 amino acids.

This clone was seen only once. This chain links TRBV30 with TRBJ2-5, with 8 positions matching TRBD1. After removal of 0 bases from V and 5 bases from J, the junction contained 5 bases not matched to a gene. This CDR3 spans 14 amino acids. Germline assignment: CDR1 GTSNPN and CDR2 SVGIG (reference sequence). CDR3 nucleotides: TGTGCCTGGAGTGTCATTCGGACAGGGGAGACCCAGTACTTC. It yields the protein CAWSVIRTGETQYF.

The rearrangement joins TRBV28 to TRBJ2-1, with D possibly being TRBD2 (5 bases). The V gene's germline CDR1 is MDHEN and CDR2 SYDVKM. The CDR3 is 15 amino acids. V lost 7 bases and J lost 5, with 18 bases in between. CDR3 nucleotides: TGTGCCAGCACCTTGGGTGCCGGACTGAACAATGAGCAGTTCTTC. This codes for CASTLGAGLNNEQFF.

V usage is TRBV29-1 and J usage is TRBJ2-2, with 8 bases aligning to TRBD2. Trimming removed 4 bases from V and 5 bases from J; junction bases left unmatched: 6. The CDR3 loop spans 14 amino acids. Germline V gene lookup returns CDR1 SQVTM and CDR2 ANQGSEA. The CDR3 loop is CSVGLAGGTGELFF. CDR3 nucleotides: TGCAGCGTTGGGCTAGCGGGTGGGACCGGGGAGCTGTTTTTT.

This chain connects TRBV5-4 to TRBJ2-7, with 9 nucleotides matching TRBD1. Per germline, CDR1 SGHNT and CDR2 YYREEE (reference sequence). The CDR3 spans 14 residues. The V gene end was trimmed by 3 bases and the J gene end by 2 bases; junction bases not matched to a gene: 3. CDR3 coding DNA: TGTGCCAGCAGCTGGGGGACAGGGCCCTACGAGCAGTACTTC. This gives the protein CASSWGTGPYEQYF.

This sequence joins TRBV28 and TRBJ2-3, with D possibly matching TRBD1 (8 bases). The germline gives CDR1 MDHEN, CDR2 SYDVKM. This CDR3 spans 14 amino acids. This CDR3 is CATGGRGGTDTQYF. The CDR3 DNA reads TGTGCAACAGGGGGTCGGGGGGGCACAGATACGCAGTATTTT.

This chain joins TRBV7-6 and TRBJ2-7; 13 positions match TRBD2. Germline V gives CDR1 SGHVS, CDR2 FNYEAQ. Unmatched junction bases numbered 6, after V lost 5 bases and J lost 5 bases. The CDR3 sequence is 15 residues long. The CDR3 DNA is TGTGCCAGCAGCCCAGGACTAGCGGGAGTTCACGAGCAGTACTTC. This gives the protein CASSPGLAGVHEQYF. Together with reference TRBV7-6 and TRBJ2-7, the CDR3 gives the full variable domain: GAGVSQSPRYKVTKRGQDVALRCDPISGHVSLYWYRQALGQGPEFLTYFNYEAQQDKSGLPNDRFSAERPEGSISTLTIQRTEQRDSAMYRCASSPGLAGVHEQYFGPGTRLTVT.

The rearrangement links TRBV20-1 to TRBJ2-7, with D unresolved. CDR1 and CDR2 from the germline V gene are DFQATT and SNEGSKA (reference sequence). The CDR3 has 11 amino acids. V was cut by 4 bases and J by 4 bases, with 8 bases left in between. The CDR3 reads CSATQVYEQYF. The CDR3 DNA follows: TGCAGTGCTACCCAGGTTTACGAGCAGTACTTC.

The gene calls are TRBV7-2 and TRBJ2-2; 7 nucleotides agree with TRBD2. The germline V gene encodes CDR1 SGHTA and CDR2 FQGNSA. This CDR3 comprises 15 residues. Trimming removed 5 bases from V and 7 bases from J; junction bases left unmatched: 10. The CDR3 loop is CASSRGTTQDGELFF. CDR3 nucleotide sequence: TGTGCCAGCAGCCGCGGGACTACCCAGGACGGGGAGCTGTTTTTT.

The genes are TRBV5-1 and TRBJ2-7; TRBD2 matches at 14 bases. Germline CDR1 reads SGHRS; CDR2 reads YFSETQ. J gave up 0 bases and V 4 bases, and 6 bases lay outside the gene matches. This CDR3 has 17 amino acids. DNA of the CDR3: TGCGCCAGCAGCCTGGGACTAGCGGGGGAGAGCTCCTACGAGCAGTACTTC. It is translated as CASSLGLAGESSYEQYF.

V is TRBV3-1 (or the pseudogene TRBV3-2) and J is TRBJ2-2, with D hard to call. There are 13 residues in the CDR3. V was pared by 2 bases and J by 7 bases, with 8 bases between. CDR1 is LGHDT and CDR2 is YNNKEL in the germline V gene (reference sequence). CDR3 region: CASSQSPGGELFF. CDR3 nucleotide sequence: TGTGCCAGCAGCCAAAGTCCCGGCGGGGAGCTGTTTTTT.

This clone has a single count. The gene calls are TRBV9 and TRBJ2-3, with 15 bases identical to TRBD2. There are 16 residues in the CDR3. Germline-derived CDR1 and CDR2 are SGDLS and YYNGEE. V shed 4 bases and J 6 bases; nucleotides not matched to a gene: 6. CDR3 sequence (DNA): TGTGCCAGCAGCTCCGGGACTAGCGGGAGGTGGGATACGCAGTATTTT. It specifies CASSSGTSGRWDTQYF.

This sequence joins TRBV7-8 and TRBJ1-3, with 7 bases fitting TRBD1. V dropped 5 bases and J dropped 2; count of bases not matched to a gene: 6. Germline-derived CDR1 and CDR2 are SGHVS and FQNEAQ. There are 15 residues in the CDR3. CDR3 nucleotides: TGTGCCAGCAGCCCGACAGGGTATACTGGAAACACCATATATTTT. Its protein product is CASSPTGYTGNTIYF.

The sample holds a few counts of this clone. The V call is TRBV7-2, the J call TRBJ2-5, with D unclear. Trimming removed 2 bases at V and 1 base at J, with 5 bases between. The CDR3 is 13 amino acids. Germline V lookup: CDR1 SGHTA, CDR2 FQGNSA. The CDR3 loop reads CASSLQVQETQYF. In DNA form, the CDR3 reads TGTGCCAGCAGCTTACAGGTCCAAGAGACCCAGTACTTC.